This entry concerns a single TCR beta chain. This specimen comes from a study of blood T cell repertoires in COVID-19. Study summary: Material from acute and convalescent COVID-19 was sourced from the United States, Italy and Spain. T cells, B-cell-depleted T cells, or PBMCs supplied cDNA or gDNA.

Authors' analysis steps: Estimation of nucleated cell counts relied on the amplification of reference gene primers. Profiled with immunoSEQ multiplex PCR; TCRdb holds only in-frame clones, not every one. D and trimming were read from the DNA, whereas the V and J calls and clone size are those reported in that table. The sample consists of around 100,000 clones, 85% to 90% of them appearing once. V dropped 3 bases and J dropped 4 bases, with 10 bases sitting between them. The CDR3 has 14 amino acids. CDR1 and CDR2 (germline): MDHEN, SYDVKM. The specimen sequenced was peripheral blood. This chain joins TRBV28 and TRBJ1-3; D not certain. This sequence originates from a human donor in a cohort sampled during active COVID-19. The CDR3 spells CASSFRGSGNTIYF. The CDR3 region has the DNA TGTGCCAGCAGTTTCCGGGGATCCGGAAACACCATATATTTT.